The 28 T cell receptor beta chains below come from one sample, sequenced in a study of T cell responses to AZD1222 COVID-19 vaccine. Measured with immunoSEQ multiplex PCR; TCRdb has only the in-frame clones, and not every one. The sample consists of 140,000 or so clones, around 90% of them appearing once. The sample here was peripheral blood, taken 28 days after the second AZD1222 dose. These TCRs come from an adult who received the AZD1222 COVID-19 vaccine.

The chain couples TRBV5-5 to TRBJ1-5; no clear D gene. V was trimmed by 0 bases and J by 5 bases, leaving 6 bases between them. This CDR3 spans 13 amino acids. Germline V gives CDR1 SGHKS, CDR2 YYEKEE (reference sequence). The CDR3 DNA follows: TGTGCCAGCAGCTTGGTAGGGTATCAGCCCCAGCATTTT. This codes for CASSLVGYQPQHF.

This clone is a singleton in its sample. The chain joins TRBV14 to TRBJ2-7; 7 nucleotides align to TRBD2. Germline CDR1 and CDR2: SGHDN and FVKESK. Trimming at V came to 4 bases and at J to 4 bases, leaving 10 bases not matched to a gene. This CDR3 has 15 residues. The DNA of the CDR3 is TGTGCCAGCAGCCGCAGCTCCGGGACTACATACGAGCAGTACTTC. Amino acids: CASSRSSGTTYEQYF.

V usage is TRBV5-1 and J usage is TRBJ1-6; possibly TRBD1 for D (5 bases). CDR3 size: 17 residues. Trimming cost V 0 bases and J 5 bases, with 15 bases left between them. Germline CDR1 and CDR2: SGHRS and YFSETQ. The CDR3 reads CASSLAPGGDDNSPLHF. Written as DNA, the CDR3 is TGCGCCAGCAGCTTGGCTCCGGGTGGGGACGATAATTCACCCCTCCACTTT.

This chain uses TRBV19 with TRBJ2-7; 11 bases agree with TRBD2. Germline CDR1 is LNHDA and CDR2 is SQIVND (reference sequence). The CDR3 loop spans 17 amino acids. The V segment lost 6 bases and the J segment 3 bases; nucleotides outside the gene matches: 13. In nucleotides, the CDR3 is TGTGCCAGTAGCACCGCAGCCCCTACTAGCGGGAGCTACGAGCAGTACTTC. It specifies CASSTAAPTSGSYEQYF.

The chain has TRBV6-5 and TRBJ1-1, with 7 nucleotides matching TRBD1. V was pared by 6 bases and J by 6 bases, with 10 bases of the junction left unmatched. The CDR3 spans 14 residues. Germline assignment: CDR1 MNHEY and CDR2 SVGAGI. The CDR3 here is CASRLAGGNAEAFF. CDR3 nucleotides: TGTGCCAGCAGGCTTGCAGGGGGTAACGCTGAAGCTTTCTTT.

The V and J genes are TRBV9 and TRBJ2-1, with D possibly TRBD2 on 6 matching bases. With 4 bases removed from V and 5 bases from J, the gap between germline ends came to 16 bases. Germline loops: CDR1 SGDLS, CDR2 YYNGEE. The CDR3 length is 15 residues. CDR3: CASSTSSSGNNEQFF. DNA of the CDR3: TGTGCCAGCAGCACATCGAGTAGCGGAAACAATGAGCAGTTCTTC.

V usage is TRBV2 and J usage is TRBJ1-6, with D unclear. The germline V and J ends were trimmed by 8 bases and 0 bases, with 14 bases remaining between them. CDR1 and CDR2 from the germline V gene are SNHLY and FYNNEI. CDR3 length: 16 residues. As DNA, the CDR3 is TGTGCCAGCGCAGCGCGGGCAAACTCCTATAATTCACCCCTCCACTTT. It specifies CASAARANSYNSPLHF.

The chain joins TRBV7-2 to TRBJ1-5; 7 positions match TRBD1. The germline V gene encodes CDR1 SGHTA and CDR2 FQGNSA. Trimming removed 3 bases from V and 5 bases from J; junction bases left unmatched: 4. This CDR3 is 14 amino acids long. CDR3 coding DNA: TGTGCCAGCAGCTTTAACCAGGGGGATCAGCCCCAGCATTTT. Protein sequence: CASSFNQGDQPQHF.

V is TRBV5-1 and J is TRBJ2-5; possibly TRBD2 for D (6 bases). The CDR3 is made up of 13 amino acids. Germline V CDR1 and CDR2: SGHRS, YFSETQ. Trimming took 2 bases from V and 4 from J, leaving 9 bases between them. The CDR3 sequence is CASSFEGGETQYF. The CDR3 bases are TGCGCCAGCAGCTTTGAGGGAGGAGAGACCCAGTACTTC.

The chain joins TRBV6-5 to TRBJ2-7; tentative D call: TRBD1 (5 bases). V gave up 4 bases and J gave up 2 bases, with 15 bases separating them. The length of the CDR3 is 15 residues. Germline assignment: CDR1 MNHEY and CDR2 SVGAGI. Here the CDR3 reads CASSSAMSGTYEQYF. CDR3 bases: TGTGCCAGCAGTTCCGCTATGTCAGGGACCTACGAGCAGTACTTC.

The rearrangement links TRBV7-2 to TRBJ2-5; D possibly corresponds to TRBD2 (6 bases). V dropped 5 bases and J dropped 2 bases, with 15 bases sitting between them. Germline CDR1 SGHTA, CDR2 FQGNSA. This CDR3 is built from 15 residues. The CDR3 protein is CASSQGLTLQETQYF. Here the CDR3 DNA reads TGTGCCAGCAGCCAGGGACTGACGCTTCAAGAGACCCAGTACTTC.

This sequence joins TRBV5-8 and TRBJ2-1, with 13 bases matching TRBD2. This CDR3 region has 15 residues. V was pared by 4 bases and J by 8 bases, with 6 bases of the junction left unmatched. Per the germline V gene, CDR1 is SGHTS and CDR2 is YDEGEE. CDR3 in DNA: TGTGCCAGCAGCATGGGGACTAGCGGGACTTATGAGCAGTTCTTC. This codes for CASSMGTSGTYEQFF.

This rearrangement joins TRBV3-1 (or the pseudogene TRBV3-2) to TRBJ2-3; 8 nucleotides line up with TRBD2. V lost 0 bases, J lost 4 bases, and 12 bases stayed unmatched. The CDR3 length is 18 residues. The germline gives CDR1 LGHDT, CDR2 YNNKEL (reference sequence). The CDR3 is CASSQDLFPGGPPDTQYF. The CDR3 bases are TGTGCCAGCAGCCAAGATCTGTTCCCGGGAGGGCCCCCAGATACGCAGTATTTT.

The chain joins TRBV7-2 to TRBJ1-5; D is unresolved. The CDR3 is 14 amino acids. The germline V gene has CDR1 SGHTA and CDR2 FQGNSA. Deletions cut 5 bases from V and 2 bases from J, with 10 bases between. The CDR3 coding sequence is TGTGCCAGCAGCCAAGGGTCGGGCAATCAGCCCCAGCATTTT. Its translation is CASSQGSGNQPQHF.

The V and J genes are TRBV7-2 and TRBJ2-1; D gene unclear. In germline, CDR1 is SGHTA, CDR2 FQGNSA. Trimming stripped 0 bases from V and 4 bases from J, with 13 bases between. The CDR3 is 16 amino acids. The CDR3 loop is CASSLAVRLPYNEQFF. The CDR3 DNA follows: TGTGCCAGCAGCTTAGCAGTTAGGCTTCCTTACAATGAGCAGTTCTTC.

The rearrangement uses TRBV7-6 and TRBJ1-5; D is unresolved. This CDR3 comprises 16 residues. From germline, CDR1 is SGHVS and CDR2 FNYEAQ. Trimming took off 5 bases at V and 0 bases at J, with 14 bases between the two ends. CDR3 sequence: CASSPIPGLSNQPQHF. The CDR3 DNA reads TGTGCCAGCAGCCCCATCCCGGGCCTTAGCAATCAGCCCCAGCATTTT.

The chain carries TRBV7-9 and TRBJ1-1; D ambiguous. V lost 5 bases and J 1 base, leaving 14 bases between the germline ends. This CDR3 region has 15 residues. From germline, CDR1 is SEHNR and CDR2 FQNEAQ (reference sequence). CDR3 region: CASSPGGFWNTEAFF. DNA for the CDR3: TGTGCCAGCAGCCCCGGTGGCTTTTGGAACACTGAAGCTTTCTTT.

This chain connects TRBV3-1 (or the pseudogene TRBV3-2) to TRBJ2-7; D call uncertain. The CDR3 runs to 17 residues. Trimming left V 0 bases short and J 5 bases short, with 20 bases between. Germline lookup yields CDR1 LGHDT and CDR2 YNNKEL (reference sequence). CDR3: CASSQDSCLVLSNEQYF. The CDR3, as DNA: TGTGCCAGCAGCCAAGATAGTTGTTTGGTTTTGTCGAACGAGCAGTACTTC.

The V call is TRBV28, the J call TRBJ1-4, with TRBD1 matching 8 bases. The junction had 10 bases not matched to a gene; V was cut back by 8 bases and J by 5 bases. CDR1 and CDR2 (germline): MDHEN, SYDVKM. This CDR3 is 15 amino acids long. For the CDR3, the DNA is TGTGCCAGCCGAGCAGGGGGCGGCGGGAATGAAAAACTGTTTTTT. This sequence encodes CASRAGGGGNEKLFF.

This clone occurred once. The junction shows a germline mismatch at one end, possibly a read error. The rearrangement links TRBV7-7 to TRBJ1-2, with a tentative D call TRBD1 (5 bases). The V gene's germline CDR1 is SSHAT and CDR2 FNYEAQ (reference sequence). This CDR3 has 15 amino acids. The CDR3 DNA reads TGTGCTAGCAGTCCCATTCCCGGGACCGAGTTCAGCTACACCTTC. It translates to CASSPIPGTEFSYTF.

The CDR3 coding sequence is TGTGCCAGCAGCGTACAGGGCAGGGGCATTCAGTACTTC. Its protein is CASSVQGRGIQYF. The rearrangement links TRBV2 to TRBJ2-4; possible D gene TRBD1, 6 bases. The CDR3 is 13 residues long. The V gene's germline CDR1 is SNHLY and CDR2 FYNNEI. Trimming took 6 bases from V and 9 from J, leaving 15 bases between them.

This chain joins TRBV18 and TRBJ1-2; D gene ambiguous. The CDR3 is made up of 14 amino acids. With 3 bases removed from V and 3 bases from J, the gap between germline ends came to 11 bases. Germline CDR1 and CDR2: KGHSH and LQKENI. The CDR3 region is CASSPSRLDYGYTF. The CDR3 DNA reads TGTGCCAGCTCACCTAGTAGATTAGACTATGGCTACACCTTC.

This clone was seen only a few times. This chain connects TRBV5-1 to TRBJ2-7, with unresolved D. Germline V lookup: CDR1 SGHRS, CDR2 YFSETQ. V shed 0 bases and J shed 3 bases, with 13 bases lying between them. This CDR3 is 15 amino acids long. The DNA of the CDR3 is TGCGCCAGCAGCTTGGAGGCCCAACCCTTCTACGAGCAGTACTTC. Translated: CASSLEAQPFYEQYF.

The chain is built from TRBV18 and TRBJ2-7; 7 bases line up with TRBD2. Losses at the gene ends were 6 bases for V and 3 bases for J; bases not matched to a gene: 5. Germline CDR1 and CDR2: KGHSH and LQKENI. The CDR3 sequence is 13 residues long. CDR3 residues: CASSPLAVYEQYF. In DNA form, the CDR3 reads TGTGCCAGCTCTCCCCTAGCGGTCTACGAGCAGTACTTC.

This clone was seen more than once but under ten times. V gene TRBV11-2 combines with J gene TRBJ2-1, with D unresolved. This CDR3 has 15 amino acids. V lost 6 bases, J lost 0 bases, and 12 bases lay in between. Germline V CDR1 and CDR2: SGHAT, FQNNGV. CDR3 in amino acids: CASRSLERSYNEQFF. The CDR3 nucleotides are TGTGCCAGCAGATCCTTAGAGCGCTCCTACAATGAGCAGTTCTTC. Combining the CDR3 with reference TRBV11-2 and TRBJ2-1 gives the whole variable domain EAGVAQSPRYKIIEKRQSVAFWCNPISGHATLYWYQQILGQGPKLLIQFQNNGVVDDSQLPKDRFSAERLKGVDSTLKIQPAKLEDSAVYLCASRSLERSYNEQFFGPGTRLTVL.

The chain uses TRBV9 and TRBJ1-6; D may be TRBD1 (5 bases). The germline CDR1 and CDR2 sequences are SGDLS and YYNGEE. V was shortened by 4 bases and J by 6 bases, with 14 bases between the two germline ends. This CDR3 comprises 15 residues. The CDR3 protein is CASSPEETVNSPLHF. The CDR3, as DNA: TGTGCCAGCAGCCCCGAGGAGACAGTTAATTCACCCCTCCACTTT. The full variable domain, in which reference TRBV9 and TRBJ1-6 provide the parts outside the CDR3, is DSGVTQTPKHLITATGQRVTLRCSPRSGDLSVYWYQQSLDQGLQFLIQYYNGEERAKGNILERFSAQQFPDLHSELNLSSLELGDSALYFCASSPEETVNSPLHFGNGTRLTVT.

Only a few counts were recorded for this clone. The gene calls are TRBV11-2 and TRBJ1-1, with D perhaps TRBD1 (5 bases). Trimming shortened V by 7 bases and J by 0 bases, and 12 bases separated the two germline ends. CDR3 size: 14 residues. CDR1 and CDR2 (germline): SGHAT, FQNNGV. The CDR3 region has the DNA TGTGCCAGCAATGGGCAGGGCCTGAACACTGAAGCTTTCTTT. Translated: CASNGQGLNTEAFF.

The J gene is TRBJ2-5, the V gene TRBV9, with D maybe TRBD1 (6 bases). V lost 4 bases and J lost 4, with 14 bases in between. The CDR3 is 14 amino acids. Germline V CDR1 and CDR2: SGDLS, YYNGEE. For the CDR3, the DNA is TGTGCCAGCAGCCCCCGGGCAGGGGCAGAGACCCAGTACTTC. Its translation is CASSPRAGAETQYF.